These 18 T cell receptor beta chains originate from one sample sequenced in a study of CD8 T cells in ankylosing spondylitis. Via MiXCR, TCRdb re-called the 5' RACE reads, giving one row per CDR3 protein. The data contain some 38,000 distinct CDR3 sequences, approximately 3% of them singletons. The sample taken for sequencing was blood, either unsorted or a sorted T cell fraction (not recorded which). Every receptor here comes from a male donor with ankylosing spondylitis or in good health (not recorded which).

This clonotype was counted at least ten times. The rearrangement links TRBV9 to TRBJ2-1; 10 positions agree with TRBD2. The V segment lost 4 bases and the J segment 4 bases; nucleotides outside the gene matches: 14. Germline assignment: CDR1 SGDLS and CDR2 YYNGEE. The CDR3 is 18 amino acids. CDR3 coding DNA: TGTGCCAGCAGCCTTCAAGCCACGGGACTAGCGAGATACAATGAGCAGTTCTTC. This encodes CASSLQATGLARYNEQFF.

This clonotype has at least ten counts. The rearrangement links TRBV9 to TRBJ2-1, with 9 bases aligning to TRBD2. V was clipped by 0 bases and J by 8 bases; unmatched bases: 12. CDR1 and CDR2 (germline): SGDLS, YYNGEE. The length of the CDR3 is 17 residues. The CDR3 here is CASSVGHGGGAFHEQFF. The DNA of the CDR3 is TGTGCCAGCAGCGTAGGGCATGGCGGGGGGGCATTCCATGAGCAGTTCTTC.

At least ten counts were recorded for this clonotype. This chain joins TRBV9 and TRBJ2-1; 7 positions match TRBD2. Germline CDR1 and CDR2: SGDLS and YYNGEE. Trimming took 3 bases from V and 7 from J; bases not matched to a gene: 16. This CDR3 comprises 17 residues. Written as DNA, the CDR3 is TGTGCCAGCAGCGGTCCCCTCGAGGGAGGGCCTGGAAATGAGCAGTTCTTC. Translating it yields CASSGPLEGGPGNEQFF.

In this sample, this clonotype turned up many times. The chain recombines TRBV9 with TRBJ2-1; D might be TRBD1 or TRBD2, each matching 6 bases. The CDR3 is 16 residues long. Germline loops: CDR1 SGDLS, CDR2 YYNGEE. Trimming stripped 4 bases from V and 6 bases from J, with 20 bases between. DNA for the CDR3: TGTGCCAGCAGCCCGAAGGGCGCCTGGGGGGCCAATGAGCAGTTCTTC. Encoded protein: CASSPKGAWGANEQFF.

The table lists this clonotype with many counts. The chain joins TRBV9 to TRBJ2-2; the D is unclear. V was shortened by 6 bases and J by 0 bases, with 15 bases between the two germline ends. This CDR3 comprises 16 residues. The germline V gene encodes CDR1 SGDLS and CDR2 YYNGEE. The CDR3 nucleotides are TGTGCCAGCACCATCGGAGCAGATTCGAACACCGGGGAGCTGTTTTTT. Amino acids: CASTIGADSNTGELFF.

This clonotype was seen repeatedly, ten times or more. The V gene is TRBV9, the J gene TRBJ1-3, with D hard to call. The CDR3 has 15 amino acids. The V gene lost 1 base and the J gene lost 6 bases, with 14 bases spanning the gap. The germline gives CDR1 SGDLS, CDR2 YYNGEE. Written as DNA, the CDR3 is TGTGCCAGCAGCGTAAGTCCCAGCCCTGAAAACACCATATATTTT. It yields the protein CASSVSPSPENTIYF.

This clonotype was picked up many times. The J gene is TRBJ2-4, the V gene TRBV9; TRBD1 might be the D (6 bases). The V end lost 2 bases, the J end lost 2 bases, and 17 bases lay between the germline ends. CDR1 SGDLS and CDR2 YYNGEE come from the germline V gene. CDR3 length: 17 amino acids. DNA of the CDR3: TGTGCCAGCAGCGTTGGAAATGACAGGTTATCCAAAAACATTCAGTACTTC. Residues: CASSVGNDRLSKNIQYF.

The sample holds many counts of this clonotype. V usage is TRBV9 and J usage is TRBJ2-2; weak D call: TRBD2 (6 bases). Trimming left V 4 bases short and J 5 bases short, with 12 bases between. The CDR3 has 14 amino acids. CDR1 is SGDLS and CDR2 is YYNGEE in the germline V gene. The CDR3 spells CASSWASGTGELFF. The DNA of the CDR3 is TGTGCCAGCAGCTGGGCGAGCGGGACCGGGGAGCTGTTTTTT.

This clonotype was observed many times. V gene TRBV23-1 combines with J gene TRBJ2-7, with D possibly called TRBD1 or TRBD2 (5 bases each). TRBV23-1 is assigned to the ORF class and has an uncertain function. This CDR3 spans 15 amino acids. Trimming took 3 bases from V and 3 from J, leaving 15 bases between them. The CDR3 protein is CASSQSPGPLYEQYV. The DNA of the CDR3 is TGCGCCAGCAGTCAGTCTCCGGGACCGCTCTACGAGCAGTACGTC.

This clonotype was detected ten times or more. The chain employs TRBV9 and TRBJ1-2, with D perhaps TRBD1 (5 bases). The CDR3 loop spans 14 amino acids. V dropped 0 bases and J dropped 8 bases, with 14 bases sitting between them. Germline V gives CDR1 SGDLS, CDR2 YYNGEE. The CDR3 loop reads CASSVDEGDGGYTF. The CDR3 DNA is TGTGCCAGCAGCGTAGATGAAGGGGACGGGGGCTACACCTTC.

In its sample, this clonotype was seen many times. This chain joins TRBV11-2 and TRBJ2-7; D gene unclear. V shed 10 bases and J shed 2 bases, with 21 bases lying between them. The germline gives CDR1 SGHAT, CDR2 FQNNGV. This CDR3 is built from 15 residues. DNA for the CDR3: TGTGCCATACCCCCCGGCAGGTTGTGTGCCTACGAGCAGTACGTC. Residues: CAIPPGRLCAYEQYV.

This clonotype came up many times. This CDR3 reads CASSPRTSGRVGELFF. In nucleotides, the CDR3 is TGTGCCAGCAGCCCTCGGACTAGCGGGAGGGTTGGGGAGCTGTTTTTT. The rearrangement uses TRBV9 and TRBJ2-2, with TRBD2 identical over 15 bases. The CDR3 contains 16 residues. Looked up from germline, CDR1 is SGDLS and CDR2 is YYNGEE. V was clipped by 4 bases and J by 8 bases; unmatched bases: 6.

This clonotype was found a few times. The V call is TRBV9, the J call TRBJ2-5, with D possibly matching TRBD2 (6 bases). Trimming removed 4 bases from V and 4 bases from J, with 14 bases in between. From germline, CDR1 is SGDLS and CDR2 YYNGEE. This CDR3 comprises 14 residues. The CDR3: CASSPRLGRETQYF. The CDR3 DNA sequence: TGTGCCAGCAGCCCCCGACTAGGACGAGAGACCCAGTACTTC.

This clonotype was counted at least ten times. This sequence joins TRBV9 and TRBJ2-2; weak D call: TRBD2 (5 bases). This CDR3 spans 16 amino acids. V gave up 0 bases and J gave up 4 bases, with 13 bases separating them. Germline-derived CDR1 and CDR2 are SGDLS and YYNGEE. The CDR3 sequence: CASSVGASLPTGELFF. Written as DNA, the CDR3 is TGTGCCAGCAGCGTAGGCGCTAGCCTACCCACCGGGGAGCTGTTTTTT.

This clonotype was recorded at least ten times. The CDR3: CASSVAATRADTQYF. CDR3 in DNA: TGTGCCAGCAGCGTAGCCGCAACTAGAGCAGATACGCAGTATTTT. The rearrangement uses TRBV9 and TRBJ2-3, with D perhaps matching TRBD2 (5 bases). Germline V gene data show CDR1 as SGDLS and CDR2 as YYNGEE. The V end lost 0 bases, the J end lost 4 bases, and 12 bases lay between the germline ends. The CDR3 consists of 15 residues.

This clonotype was observed many times. The chain is built from TRBV5-1 and TRBJ1-1, with a possible D match to TRBD1 (6 bases). The CDR3 covers 15 residues. The germline CDR1 and CDR2 sequences are SGHRS and YFSETQ. The V end was cut by 4 bases, the J end by 0 bases, with 13 bases between. CDR3 amino acids: CASSPKRQVNTEAFF. The DNA of the CDR3 is TGCGCCAGCAGCCCTAAACGACAGGTGAACACTGAAGCTTTCTTT.

This clonotype has ten or more counts. The genes are TRBV9 and TRBJ1-5, with D hard to call. This CDR3 spans 16 amino acids. V shed 4 bases and J shed 3 bases, with 17 bases lying between them. Per germline, CDR1 SGDLS and CDR2 YYNGEE. The CDR3 reads CASSPSPGGFNQPQHF. CDR3 sequence (DNA): TGTGCCAGCAGCCCCAGCCCTGGCGGGTTCAATCAGCCCCAGCATTTT.

This clonotype has ten or more counts. The chain couples TRBV9 to TRBJ2-1; D may match TRBD1 or TRBD2 (5 bases each). The germline CDR1 and CDR2 sequences are SGDLS and YYNGEE. Trimming stripped 7 bases from V and 4 bases from J, with 9 bases between. The CDR3 spans 12 residues. In DNA form, the CDR3 reads TGTGCCAGCGGGACCAATTACAATGAGCAGTTCTTC. Translating gives CASGTNYNEQFF.